This T cell receptor (beta chain) was sequenced in a study of cytomegalovirus exposure and HLA in healthy donors. Some clones are missing from TCRdb's copy, which holds only in-frame ones; the method was immunoSEQ multiplex PCR. The sample holds under 85,000 clones; about 94% are singletons and the top ten take 2.1%. Study-level results: Most sequenced TCRs were rare (though some public TCRs occurred in many donors).

Details on this clone: Its antigen remains unidentified.

The germline V gene has CDR1 SGHVS and CDR2 FQNEAQ. Trimming took 4 bases from V and 3 from J; bases not matched to a gene: 11. The CDR3 extends over 17 amino acids. Sequenced sample: PBMCs. V is TRBV7-8 and J is TRBJ1-2; 10 bases agree with TRBD1. The sequence came from a woman under 30 in good health and CMV-seronegative. The CDR3 region is CASSSGGGQGVYYGYTF. The CDR3 coding sequence is TGTGCCAGCAGCTCCGGCGGCGGACAGGGGGTGTACTATGGCTACACCTTC.